The 5 T cell receptor beta chains presented below share a single source sample, sequenced in a study of blood T cell repertoires in COVID-19. Libraries were prepared by immunoSEQ multiplex PCR; TCRdb keeps only in-frame clonotypes and omits some of them. The profile shows 250,000 to 350,000 clones, less than 85% of them singletons. Material: peripheral blood. The origin of the receptors is a human donor with COVID-19, enrolled during active disease. The donor label of this sample is uncertain.

The V call is TRBV9, the J call TRBJ1-1; TRBD1 agrees at 9 bases. CDR1 and CDR2 from the germline V gene are SGDLS and YYNGEE. This CDR3 spans 16 amino acids. Trimming removed 0 bases from V and 1 base from J; junction bases left unmatched: 4. CDR3 region: CASSVAPDRGNTEAFF. The CDR3 nucleotides are TGTGCCAGCAGCGTAGCCCCGGACAGGGGGAACACTGAAGCTTTCTTT.

A few counts support this clone. The genes are TRBV3-1 (or the pseudogene TRBV3-2) and TRBJ2-7; 10 positions match TRBD2. The J segment lost 3 bases and the V segment lost 3 bases, leaving 8 bases of the junction unmatched. This CDR3 has 16 residues. The germline gives CDR1 LGHDT, CDR2 YNNKEL (reference sequence). The CDR3 reads CASSHLALAGVYEQYF. Here the CDR3 DNA reads TGTGCCAGCAGCCACTTGGCCCTAGCGGGAGTCTACGAGCAGTACTTC.

In DNA form, the CDR3 reads TGTGCCAGCAGCTTCAGTATCCGGGATCGGTCACCCCTCCACTTT. It yields the protein CASSFSIRDRSPLHF. The rearrangement links TRBV5-4 to TRBJ1-6, with no clear D. Trimming left V 2 bases short and J 10 bases short, with 16 bases between. The germline CDR1 and CDR2 sequences are SGHNT and YYREEE (reference sequence). The CDR3 contains 15 residues.

This chain links TRBV9 with TRBJ1-1; 11 bases line up with TRBD1. J gave up 6 bases and V 4 bases, and 8 bases lay outside the gene matches. The germline V gene encodes CDR1 SGDLS and CDR2 YYNGEE. This CDR3 has 15 residues. CDR3 in amino acids: CASSPMDRGLSEAFF. Written as DNA, the CDR3 is TGTGCCAGCAGCCCTATGGACAGGGGGCTGTCTGAAGCTTTCTTT.

The genes are TRBV28 and TRBJ1-2, with D perhaps matching TRBD1 (5 bases). The CDR3 has 15 residues. The germline gives CDR1 MDHEN, CDR2 SYDVKM. The ends were cut back, 6 bases at V and 0 bases at J, with 14 bases in the middle. CDR3 in amino acids: CASRRAGTANYGYTF. The CDR3 DNA reads TGTGCCAGCAGACGAGCCGGGACTGCTAACTATGGCTACACCTTC.